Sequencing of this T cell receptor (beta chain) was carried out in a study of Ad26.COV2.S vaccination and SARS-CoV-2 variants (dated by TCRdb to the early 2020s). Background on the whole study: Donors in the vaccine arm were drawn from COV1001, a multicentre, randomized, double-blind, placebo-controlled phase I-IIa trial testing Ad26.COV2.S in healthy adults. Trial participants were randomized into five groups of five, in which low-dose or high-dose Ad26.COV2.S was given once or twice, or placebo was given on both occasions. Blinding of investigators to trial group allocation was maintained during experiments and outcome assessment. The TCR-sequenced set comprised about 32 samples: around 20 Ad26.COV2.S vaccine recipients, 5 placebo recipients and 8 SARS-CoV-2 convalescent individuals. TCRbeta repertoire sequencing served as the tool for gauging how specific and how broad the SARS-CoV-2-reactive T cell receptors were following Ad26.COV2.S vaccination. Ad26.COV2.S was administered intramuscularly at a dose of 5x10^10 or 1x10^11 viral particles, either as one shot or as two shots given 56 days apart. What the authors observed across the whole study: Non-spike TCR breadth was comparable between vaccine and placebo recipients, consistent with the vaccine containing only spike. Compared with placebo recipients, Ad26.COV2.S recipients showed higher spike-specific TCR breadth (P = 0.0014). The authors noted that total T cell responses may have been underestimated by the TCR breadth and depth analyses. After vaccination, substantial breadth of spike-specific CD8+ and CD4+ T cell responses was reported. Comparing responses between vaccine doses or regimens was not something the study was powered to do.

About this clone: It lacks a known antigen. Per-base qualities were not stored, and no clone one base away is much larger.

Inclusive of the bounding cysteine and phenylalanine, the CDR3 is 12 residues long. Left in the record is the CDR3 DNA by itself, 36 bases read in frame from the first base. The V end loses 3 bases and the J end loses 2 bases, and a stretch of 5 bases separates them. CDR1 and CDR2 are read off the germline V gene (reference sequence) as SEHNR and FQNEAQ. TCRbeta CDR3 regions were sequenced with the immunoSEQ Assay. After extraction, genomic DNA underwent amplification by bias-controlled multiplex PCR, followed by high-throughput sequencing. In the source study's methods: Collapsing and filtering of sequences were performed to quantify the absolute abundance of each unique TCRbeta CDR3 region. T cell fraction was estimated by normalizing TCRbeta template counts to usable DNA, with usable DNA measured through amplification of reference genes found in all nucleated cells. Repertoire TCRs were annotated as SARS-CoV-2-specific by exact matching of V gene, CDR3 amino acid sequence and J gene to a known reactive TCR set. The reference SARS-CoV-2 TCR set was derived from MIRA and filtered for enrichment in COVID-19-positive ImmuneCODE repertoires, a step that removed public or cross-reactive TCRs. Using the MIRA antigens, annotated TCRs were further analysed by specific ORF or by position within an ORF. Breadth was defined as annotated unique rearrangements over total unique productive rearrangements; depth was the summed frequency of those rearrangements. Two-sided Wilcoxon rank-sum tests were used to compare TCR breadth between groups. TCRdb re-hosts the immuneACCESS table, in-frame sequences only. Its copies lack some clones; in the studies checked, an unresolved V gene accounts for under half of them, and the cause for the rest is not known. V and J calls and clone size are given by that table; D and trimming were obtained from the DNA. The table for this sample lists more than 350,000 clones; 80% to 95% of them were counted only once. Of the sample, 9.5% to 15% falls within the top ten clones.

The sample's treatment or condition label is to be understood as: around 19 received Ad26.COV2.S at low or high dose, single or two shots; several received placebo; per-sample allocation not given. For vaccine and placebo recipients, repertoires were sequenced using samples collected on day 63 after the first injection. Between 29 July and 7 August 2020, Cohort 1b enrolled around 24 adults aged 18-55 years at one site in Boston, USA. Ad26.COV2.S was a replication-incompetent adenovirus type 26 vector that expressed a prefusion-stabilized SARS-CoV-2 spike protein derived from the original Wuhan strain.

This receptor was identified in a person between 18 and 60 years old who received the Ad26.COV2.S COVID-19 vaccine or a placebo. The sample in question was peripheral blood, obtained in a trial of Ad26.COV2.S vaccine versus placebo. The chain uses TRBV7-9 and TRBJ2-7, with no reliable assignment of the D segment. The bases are TGTGCCAGCAGCTTCACGGCCTACGAGCAGTACTTC. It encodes CASSFTAYEQYF.